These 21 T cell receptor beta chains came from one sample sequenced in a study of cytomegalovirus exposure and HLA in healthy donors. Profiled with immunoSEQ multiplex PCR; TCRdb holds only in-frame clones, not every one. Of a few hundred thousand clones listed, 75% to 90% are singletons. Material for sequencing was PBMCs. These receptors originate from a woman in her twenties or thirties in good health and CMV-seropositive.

CDR3 nucleotides: TGTGCCAGCAGTGAAGCGCGGGGACAGGGCAATCAGCCCCAGCATTTT. Translating it yields CASSEARGQGNQPQHF. This chain uses TRBV6-1 with TRBJ1-5, with TRBD1 matching 8 bases. Looked up from germline, CDR1 is MNHNS and CDR2 is SASEGT. V dropped 0 bases and J dropped 2; count of bases not matched to a gene: 3. This CDR3 contains 16 residues.

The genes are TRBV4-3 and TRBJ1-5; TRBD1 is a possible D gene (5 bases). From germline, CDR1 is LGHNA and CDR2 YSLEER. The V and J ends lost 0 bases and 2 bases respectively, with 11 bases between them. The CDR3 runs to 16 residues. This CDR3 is CASSQDIGTGNQPQHF. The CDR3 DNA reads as TGCGCCAGCAGCCAAGATATTGGGACCGGCAATCAGCCCCAGCATTTT.

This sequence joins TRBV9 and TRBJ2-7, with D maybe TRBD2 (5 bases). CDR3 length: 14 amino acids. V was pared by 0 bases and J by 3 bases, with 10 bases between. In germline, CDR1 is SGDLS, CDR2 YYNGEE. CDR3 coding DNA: TGTGCCAGCAGCGTAGGAGCGGAATACTACGAGCAGTACTTC. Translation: CASSVGAEYYEQYF.

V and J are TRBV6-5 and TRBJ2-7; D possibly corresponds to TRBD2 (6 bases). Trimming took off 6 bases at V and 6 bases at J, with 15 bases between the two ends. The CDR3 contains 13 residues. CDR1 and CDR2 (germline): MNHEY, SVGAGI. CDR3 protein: CASSSSLAREQYF. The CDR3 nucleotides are TGTGCCAGCAGCTCCTCTCTAGCGCGCGAGCAGTACTTC.

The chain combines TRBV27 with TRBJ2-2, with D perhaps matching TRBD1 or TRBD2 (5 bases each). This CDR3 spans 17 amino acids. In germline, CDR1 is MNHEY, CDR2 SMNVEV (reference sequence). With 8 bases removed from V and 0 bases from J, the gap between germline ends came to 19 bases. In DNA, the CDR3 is TGTGCCAGCCTGGCAGGGACCCCAACTCCGAACACCGGGGAGCTGTTTTTT. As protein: CASLAGTPTPNTGELFF.

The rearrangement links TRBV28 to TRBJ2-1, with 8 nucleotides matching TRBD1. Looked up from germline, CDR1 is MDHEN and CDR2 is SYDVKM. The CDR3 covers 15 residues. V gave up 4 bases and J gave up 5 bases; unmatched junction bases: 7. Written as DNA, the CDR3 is TGTGCCAGCAGTTACCCCACAGGGGGACACAATGAGCAGTTCTTC. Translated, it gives CASSYPTGGHNEQFF.

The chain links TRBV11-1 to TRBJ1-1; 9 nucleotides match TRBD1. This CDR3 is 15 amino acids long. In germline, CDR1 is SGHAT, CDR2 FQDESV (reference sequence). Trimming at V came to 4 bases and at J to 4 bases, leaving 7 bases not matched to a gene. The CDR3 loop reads CASSSTGTGSTEAFF. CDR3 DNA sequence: TGTGCCAGCAGCTCAACCGGGACAGGGAGCACTGAAGCTTTCTTT.

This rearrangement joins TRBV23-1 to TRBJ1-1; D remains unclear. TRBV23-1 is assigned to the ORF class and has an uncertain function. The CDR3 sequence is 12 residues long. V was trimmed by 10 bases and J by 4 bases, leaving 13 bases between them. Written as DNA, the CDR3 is TGCGCCACCCTTAGGGTGGGCACTGAAGCTTTCTTT. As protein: CATLRVGTEAFF.

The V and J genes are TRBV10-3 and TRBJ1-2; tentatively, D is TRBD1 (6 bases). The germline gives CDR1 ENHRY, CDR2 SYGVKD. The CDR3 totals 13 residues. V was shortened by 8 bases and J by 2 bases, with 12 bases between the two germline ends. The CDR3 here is CAIARDTNYGYTF. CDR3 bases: TGTGCCATCGCCCGGGACACCAACTATGGCTACACCTTC.

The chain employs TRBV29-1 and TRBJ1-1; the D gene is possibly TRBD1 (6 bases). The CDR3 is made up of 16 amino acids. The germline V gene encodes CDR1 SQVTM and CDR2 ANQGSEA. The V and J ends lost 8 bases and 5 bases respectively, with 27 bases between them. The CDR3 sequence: CSPALVGRGLGTEAFF. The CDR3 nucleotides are TGCAGCCCCGCTTTGGTGGGGAGGGGGTTGGGGACTGAAGCTTTCTTT.

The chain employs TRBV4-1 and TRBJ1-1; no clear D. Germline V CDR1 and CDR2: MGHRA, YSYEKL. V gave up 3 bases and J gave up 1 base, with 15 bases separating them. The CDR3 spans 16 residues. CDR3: CASSQPFGDGNTEAFF. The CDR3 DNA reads TGCGCCAGCAGCCAGCCCTTCGGAGACGGGAACACTGAAGCTTTCTTT.

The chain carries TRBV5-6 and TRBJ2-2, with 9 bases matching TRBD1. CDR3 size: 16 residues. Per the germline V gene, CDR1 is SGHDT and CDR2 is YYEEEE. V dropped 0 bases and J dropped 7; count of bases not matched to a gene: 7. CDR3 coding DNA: TGTGCCAGCAGCTTGGAACAGGGGGCGCGGGGCGGGGAGCTGTTTTTT. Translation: CASSLEQGARGGELFF.

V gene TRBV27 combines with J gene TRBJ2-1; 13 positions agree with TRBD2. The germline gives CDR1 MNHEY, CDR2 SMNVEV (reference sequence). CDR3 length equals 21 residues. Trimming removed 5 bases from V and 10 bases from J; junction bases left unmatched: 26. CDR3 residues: CASSQDSLRTSGSMWRKEQFF. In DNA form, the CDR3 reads TGTGCCAGCAGTCAAGACAGTCTTAGGACTAGCGGGAGCATGTGGCGAAAGGAGCAGTTCTTC.

The CDR3 nucleotides are TGTGCCAGCAGCTTTGAGCGGGACAGACTTTACGAGCAGTACTTC. This encodes CASSFERDRLYEQYF. The chain combines TRBV7-9 with TRBJ2-7; D is tentatively TRBD1 or TRBD2 (7 bases each). V shed 3 bases and J shed 4 bases, with 16 bases lying between them. The CDR3 is 15 residues long. Germline assignment: CDR1 SEHNR and CDR2 FQNEAQ (reference sequence).

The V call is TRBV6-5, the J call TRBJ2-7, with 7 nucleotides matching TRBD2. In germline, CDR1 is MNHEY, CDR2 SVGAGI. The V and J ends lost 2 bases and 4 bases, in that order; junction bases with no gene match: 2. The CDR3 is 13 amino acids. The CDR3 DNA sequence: TGTGCCAGCAGTTACAAGGGAGGGTACGAGCAGTACTTC. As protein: CASSYKGGYEQYF.

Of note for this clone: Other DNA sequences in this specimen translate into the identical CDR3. The CDR3 bases are TGTGCCTGGAGTGTCACAGATACGCAGTATTTT. Protein product: CAWSVTDTQYF. This chain connects TRBV30 to TRBJ2-3; D not certain. Looked up from germline, CDR1 is GTSNPN and CDR2 is SVGIG (reference sequence). The CDR3 loop spans 11 amino acids. V was clipped by 0 bases and J by 2 bases, with 0 bases between them.

The CDR3: CAWSEKLFSYEQYF. The CDR3 DNA reads TGTGCCTGGAGCGAAAAACTGTTCTCCTACGAGCAGTACTTC. The chain joins TRBV30 to TRBJ2-7; no clear D gene. Trimming removed 3 bases at V and 0 bases at J, with 12 bases between. CDR1 is GTSNPN and CDR2 is SVGIG in the germline V gene (reference sequence). The CDR3 loop spans 14 amino acids.

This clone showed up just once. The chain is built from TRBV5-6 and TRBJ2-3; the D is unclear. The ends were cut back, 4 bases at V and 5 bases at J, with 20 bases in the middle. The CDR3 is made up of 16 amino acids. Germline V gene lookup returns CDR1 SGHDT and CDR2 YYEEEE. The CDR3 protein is CASSQLGTPSRDTQYF. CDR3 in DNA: TGTGCCAGCAGCCAATTAGGCACCCCCTCCCGAGATACGCAGTATTTT. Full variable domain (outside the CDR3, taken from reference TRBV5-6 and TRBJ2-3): DAGVTQSPTHLIKTRGQQVTLRCSPKSGHDTVSWYQQALGQGPQFIFQYYEEEERQRGNFPDRFSGHQFPNYSSELNVNALLLGDSALYLCASSQLGTPSRDTQYFGPGTRLTVL.

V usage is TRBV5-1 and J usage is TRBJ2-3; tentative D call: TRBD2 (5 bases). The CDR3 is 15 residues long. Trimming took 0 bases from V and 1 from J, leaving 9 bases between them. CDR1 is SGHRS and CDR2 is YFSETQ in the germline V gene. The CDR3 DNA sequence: TGCGCCAGCAGCTTGGCCGGGATCCGCACAGATACGCAGTATTTT. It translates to CASSLAGIRTDTQYF.

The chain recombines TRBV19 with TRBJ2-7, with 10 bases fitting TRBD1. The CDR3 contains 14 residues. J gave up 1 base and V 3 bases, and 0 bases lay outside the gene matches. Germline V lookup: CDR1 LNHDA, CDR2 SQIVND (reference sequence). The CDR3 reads CASSMGQGSYEQYF. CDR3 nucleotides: TGTGCCAGTAGTATGGGACAGGGGTCCTACGAGCAGTACTTC.

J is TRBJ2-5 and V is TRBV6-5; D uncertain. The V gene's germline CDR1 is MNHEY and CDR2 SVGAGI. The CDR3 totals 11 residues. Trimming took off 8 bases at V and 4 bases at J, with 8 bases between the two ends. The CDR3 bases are TGTGCCAGCGGCCGAACAGAGACCCAGTACTTC. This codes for CASGRTETQYF.